The 27 T cell receptor beta chains listed next were all sequenced from one sample in a study of Ad26.COV2.S vaccination and SARS-CoV-2 variants. Sequenced by immunoSEQ multiplex PCR; TCRdb stores in-frame clones only, minus some. The sample carries roughly 320,000 clones, around 86% recorded once. Treatment defined: about 20 received Ad26.COV2.S at low or high dose, single or two shots; about 5 received placebo; per-sample allocation not given. Following the first vaccine or placebo injection, samples were taken on day 63. The source material was peripheral blood, sampled in a trial of Ad26.COV2.S vaccine versus placebo. The receptors derive from a person aged 18-65 years who received the Ad26.COV2.S COVID-19 vaccine or a placebo.

The CDR3: CASSQDRHQDEKLFF. CDR3 nucleotide sequence: TGTGCCAGCAGCCAAGATCGGCACCAAGATGAAAAACTGTTTTTT. The rearrangement joins TRBV4-2 to TRBJ1-4; D not resolved. Germline CDR1 and CDR2: LGHNA and YNFKEQ. The ends were cut back, 0 bases at V and 6 bases at J, with 11 bases in the middle. The CDR3 loop spans 15 amino acids.

V usage is TRBV10-3 and J usage is TRBJ1-1; D perhaps matches TRBD1 (6 bases). Germline CDR1 ENHRY, CDR2 SYGVKD. Trimming stripped 11 bases from V and 2 bases from J, with 12 bases between. The CDR3 length is 12 residues. CDR3 coding DNA: TGTGCCGGGGGGGCGGGAAACACTGAAGCTTTCTTT. It encodes CAGGAGNTEAFF.

The chain has TRBV4-3 and TRBJ2-1; TRBD2 is a possible D gene (5 bases). Germline-derived CDR1 and CDR2 are LGHNA and YSLEER. The V and J ends lost 2 bases and 7 bases respectively, with 15 bases between them. CDR3 size: 15 residues. DNA for the CDR3: TGCGCCAGCAGCCAACTTAGCGCCAGGTCAAATGAGCAGTTCTTC. This codes for CASSQLSARSNEQFF.

The rearrangement joins TRBV2 to TRBJ2-7, with 9 bases fitting TRBD2. The CDR3 has 17 residues. Trimming removed 0 bases from V and 1 base from J; junction bases left unmatched: 7. CDR1 is SNHLY, CDR2 FYNNEI, per germline. The CDR3 loop is CASSEAPTSGSSYEQYF. The CDR3, as DNA: TGTGCCAGCAGTGAAGCACCGACTAGCGGTTCGTCCTACGAGCAGTACTTC.

This clone was recorded once. This rearrangement joins TRBV20-1 to TRBJ1-6, with D uncertain. CDR1 and CDR2 from the germline V gene are DFQATT and SNEGSKA (reference sequence). The CDR3 contains 13 residues. The V end was cut by 3 bases, the J end by 9 bases, with 12 bases between. CDR3 sequence reads: CSASEEIGSPLHF. The CDR3 bases are TGCAGTGCTAGTGAGGAGATAGGTTCACCCCTCCACTTT.

The chain recombines TRBV3-1 (or the pseudogene TRBV3-2) with TRBJ2-3, with D perhaps matching TRBD2 (5 bases). The CDR3 has 13 amino acids. In germline, CDR1 is LGHDT, CDR2 YNNKEL (reference sequence). V lost 8 bases, J lost 5 bases, and 14 bases lay in between. Written as DNA, the CDR3 is TGTGCCAGCGTCGGGTTGGAGGAAGATACGCAGTATTTT. This translates into CASVGLEEDTQYF.

This sequence joins TRBV11-1 and TRBJ2-1; possibly TRBD1 for D (6 bases). Germline V gene lookup returns CDR1 SGHAT and CDR2 FQDESV (reference sequence). The ends were cut back, 2 bases at V and 0 bases at J, with 11 bases in the middle. This CDR3 is 16 amino acids long. CDR3 region: CASSLRGKASYNEQFF. For the CDR3, the DNA is TGTGCCAGCAGCTTAAGGGGGAAGGCCTCCTACAATGAGCAGTTCTTC. The full variable domain, completed using reference TRBV11-1 and TRBJ2-1, is EAEVAQSPRYKITEKSQAVAFWCDPISGHATLYWYRQILGQGPELLVQFQDESVVDDSQLPKDRFSAERLKGVDSTLKIQPAELGDSAMYLCASSLRGKASYNEQFFGPGTRLTVL.

This clone was observed a single time. The chain employs TRBV19 and TRBJ1-5; 9 bases fit TRBD1. Germline CDR1 is LNHDA and CDR2 is SQIVND (reference sequence). CDR3 length: 18 residues. The junction had 13 bases not matched to a gene; V was cut back by 7 bases and J by 0 bases. DNA for the CDR3: TGTGCCAGTACTCAAGCTGAGACAGGGGGGTATAGCAATCAGCCCCAGCATTTT. Protein sequence: CASTQAETGGYSNQPQHF.

The chain joins TRBV18 to TRBJ2-7; 11 bases line up with TRBD1. Germline V gives CDR1 KGHSH, CDR2 LQKENI. The CDR3 spans 15 residues. V dropped 5 bases and J dropped 2; count of bases not matched to a gene: 5. This CDR3 reads CASSDRDRGTYEQYF. CDR3 sequence (DNA): TGTGCCAGCTCAGACCGGGACAGGGGGACCTACGAGCAGTACTTC.

The V gene is TRBV7-3, the J gene TRBJ1-1; TRBD1 is a possible D gene (6 bases). Trimming shortened V by 0 bases and J by 11 bases, and 19 bases separated the two germline ends. The length of the CDR3 is 15 residues. The germline CDR1 and CDR2 sequences are SGHTA and FQGTGA. CDR3 region: CASSLTGQSAVDAFF. Written as DNA, the CDR3 is TGTGCCAGCAGCTTAACCGGACAGTCCGCCGTAGATGCTTTCTTT.

Only one count was recorded for this clone. The V and J genes are TRBV7-3 and TRBJ2-2, with D perhaps TRBD1 or TRBD2 (5 bases each). V lost 2 bases, J lost 4 bases, and 17 bases lay in between. Germline V gene lookup returns CDR1 SGHTA and CDR2 FQGTGA. The CDR3 has 17 amino acids. CDR3 coding DNA: TGTGCCAGCAGCTTAGGGGGTCTACACCCGAGCACCGGGGAGCTGTTTTTT. This sequence encodes CASSLGGLHPSTGELFF.

The chain is built from TRBV19 and TRBJ2-7, with D uncertain. The germline V gene has CDR1 LNHDA and CDR2 SQIVND (reference sequence). The V gene lost 3 bases and the J gene lost 1 base, with 7 bases spanning the gap. The CDR3 extends over 13 amino acids. The CDR3 DNA follows: TGTGCCAGTAGTATGTTCCAATCCTACGAGCAGTACTTC. This encodes CASSMFQSYEQYF.

This chain connects TRBV4-1 to TRBJ1-3, with D possibly matching TRBD1 (6 bases). The ends were cut back, 5 bases at V and 4 bases at J, with 15 bases in the middle. The CDR3 totals 15 residues. CDR1 is MGHRA and CDR2 is YSYEKL in the germline V gene. For the CDR3, the DNA is TGCGCCAGCAGCACCACAGGGATAGGCGGAAACACCATATATTTT. As protein: CASSTTGIGGNTIYF.

The genes are TRBV19 and TRBJ2-2; 7 bases are a match to TRBD2. The germline V gene encodes CDR1 LNHDA and CDR2 SQIVND (reference sequence). The V gene end was trimmed by 5 bases and the J gene end by 7 bases; junction bases not matched to a gene: 7. The CDR3 length is 14 residues. This CDR3 is CASSSAGEGGELFF. CDR3 bases: TGTGCCAGTAGTTCCGCGGGGGAAGGCGGGGAGCTGTTTTTT.

This chain joins TRBV25-1 and TRBJ1-1; 11 bases match TRBD1. The germline gives CDR1 MGHDK, CDR2 SYGVNS. The ends lost 6 bases at V and 7 bases at J; junction bases unmatched: 10. This CDR3 has 15 amino acids. The CDR3 coding sequence is TGTGCCAGCAGCCACAGGGGGACAGGGGGACGTGAAGCTTTCTTT. As protein: CASSHRGTGGREAFF.

The chain uses TRBV5-4 and TRBJ1-2, with unresolved D. Germline values: CDR1 SGHNT, CDR2 YYREEE (reference sequence). The CDR3 contains 13 residues. V lost 0 bases, J lost 4 bases, and 7 bases lay in between. The CDR3: CASSLETVYGYTF. The CDR3 DNA follows: TGTGCCAGCAGCTTGGAAACAGTCTATGGCTACACCTTC.

The V call is TRBV19, the J call TRBJ2-2; D is perhaps TRBD2 (5 bases). Trimming removed 1 base at V and 7 bases at J, with 10 bases between. The CDR3 loop spans 14 amino acids. Germline V gene sequence: CDR1 LNHDA, CDR2 SQIVND (reference sequence). The CDR3 region has the DNA TGTGCCAGTAGTATAGCAGCGGCGGTCGGGGAGCTGTTTTTT. This codes for CASSIAAAVGELFF.

The chain employs TRBV7-2 and TRBJ2-7; possibly TRBD1 or TRBD2 for D (5 bases each). Germline values: CDR1 SGHTA, CDR2 FQGNSA. The CDR3 consists of 16 residues. V shed 5 bases and J shed 4 bases, with 21 bases lying between them. This chain's CDR3 is CASSRVFRDGDYEQYF. In DNA form, the CDR3 reads TGTGCCAGCAGCCGCGTCTTCAGGGACGGCGATTACGAGCAGTACTTC. Combining the CDR3 with reference TRBV7-2 and TRBJ2-7 gives the whole variable domain GAGVSQSPSNKVTEKGKDVELRCDPISGHTALYWYRQSLGQGLEFLIYFQGNSAPDKSGLPSDRFSAERTGGSVSTLTIQRTQQEDSAVYLCASSRVFRDGDYEQYFGPGTRLTVT.

The chain has TRBV6-5 and TRBJ2-1, with TRBD2 matching over 10 bases. Unmatched junction bases numbered 7, after V lost 3 bases and J lost 8 bases. Per germline, CDR1 MNHEY and CDR2 SVGAGI. The length of the CDR3 is 15 residues. Here the CDR3 reads CASSYWLAGDHEQFF. The CDR3 DNA reads as TGTGCCAGCAGTTATTGGCTAGCGGGGGACCATGAGCAGTTCTTC.

The rearrangement uses TRBV18 and TRBJ2-1; D is undetermined. Trimming removed 3 bases from V and 7 bases from J, with 10 bases in between. The CDR3 has 13 residues. Germline values: CDR1 KGHSH, CDR2 LQKENI. For the CDR3, the DNA is TGTGCCAGCTCACCGAAAGTCGCTAATGAGCAGTTCTTC. This gives the protein CASSPKVANEQFF.

The chain has TRBV7-8 and TRBJ2-1; 10 bases match TRBD2. J lost 3 bases, V lost 6 bases, and 11 bases had no gene match. The CDR3 consists of 17 residues. Germline values: CDR1 SGHVS, CDR2 FQNEAQ. In DNA form, the CDR3 reads TGTGCCAGCAGGGGTCTAGCGGGGGCAGGGAACTACAATGAGCAGTTCTTC. It is translated as CASRGLAGAGNYNEQFF. Full variable domain (remainder filled in from reference TRBV7-8 and TRBJ2-1): GAGVSQSPRYKVAKRGQDVALRCDPISGHVSLFWYQQALGQGPEFLTYFQNEAQLDKSGLPSDRFFAERPEGSVSTLKIQRTQQEDSAVYLCASRGLAGAGNYNEQFFGPGTRLTVL.

This rearrangement joins TRBV25-1 to TRBJ2-7; D gene uncertain. The CDR3 length is 15 residues. The germline V gene encodes CDR1 MGHDK and CDR2 SYGVNS. V lost 3 bases, J lost 3 bases, and 15 bases lay in between. CDR3: CASSDPDGAVYEQYF. CDR3 coding DNA: TGTGCCAGCAGTGACCCGGACGGAGCCGTCTACGAGCAGTACTTC.

Here the CDR3 reads CASSHATSGTISYEQYF. CDR3 coding DNA: TGCGCCAGCAGCCACGCCACCTCCGGGACTATCTCCTACGAGCAGTACTTC. This chain connects TRBV4-3 to TRBJ2-7, with 7 bases identical to TRBD2. Germline CDR1 LGHNA, CDR2 YSLEER. V lost 3 bases, J lost 0 bases, and 11 bases stayed unmatched. This CDR3 spans 17 amino acids.

Note on this clone: At one end the junction does not follow the germline gene, possibly because of a read error. The chain has TRBV7-7 and TRBJ2-3; TRBD2 agrees at 11 bases. The germline V gene has CDR1 SSHAT and CDR2 FNYEAQ (reference sequence). The CDR3 has 16 amino acids. For the CDR3, the DNA is TGTGCTAGCAGCCCCGGGACTAGCGGTTACACAGATACGCAGTATTTT. This encodes CASSPGTSGYTDTQYF.

The chain recombines TRBV12-3 or TRBV12-4 with TRBJ2-2; D unclear. Trimming removed 2 bases at V and 8 bases at J, with 6 bases between. The CDR3 is 12 residues long. The CDR3 nucleotides are TGTGCCAGCAGTTTAAGCCCAGGGGAGCTGTTTTTT. Encoded protein: CASSLSPGELFF.

This chain joins TRBV4-3 and TRBJ2-2; 10 positions match TRBD2. CDR3 length: 18 residues. J lost 4 bases, V lost 0 bases, and 8 bases had no gene match. CDR1 is LGHNA and CDR2 is YSLEER in the germline V gene. Here the CDR3 reads CASSQDGTGLAVTGELFF. CDR3 coding DNA: TGCGCCAGCAGCCAAGACGGGACTGGACTAGCGGTCACCGGGGAGCTGTTTTTT.

The chain joins TRBV6-5 to TRBJ1-1, with TRBD1 as a possible D gene (5 bases). Germline assignment: CDR1 MNHEY and CDR2 SVGAGI. This CDR3 contains 15 residues. The V end lost 5 bases, the J end lost 6 bases, and 19 bases lay between the germline ends. DNA of the CDR3: TGTGCCAGCAGTCTCTCAGGGTCTTATGGACCTGAAGCTTTCTTT. Its translation is CASSLSGSYGPEAFF.